A single sample gave rise to the 14 T cell receptor beta chains below, sequenced in a study of radiation and T cells in renal cell carcinoma. Noted time point: blood 2 weeks post-SBRT. Indicated treatment: 15 Gy SBRT to primary tumor, nephrectomy 4 weeks later. Clones were read by immunoSEQ multiplex PCR, and TCRdb kept only the in-frame ones, dropping some. The sample has around 26,000 clones; 65% to 85% are singletons. The specimen comprised blood, sampled from a patient whose treatment included radiotherapy and nephrectomy. The receptors stem from a man in his sixties with renal cell carcinoma.

This rearrangement joins TRBV5-1 to TRBJ2-7, with 7 positions matching TRBD2. The CDR3 runs to 18 residues. Germline loops: CDR1 SGHRS, CDR2 YFSETQ. V shed 0 bases, J shed 0 bases, and the junction held 12 bases outside the gene matches. The CDR3 is CASSLGLGLGGSSYEQYF. As DNA, the CDR3 is TGCGCCAGCAGCTTGGGTCTGGGCCTGGGGGGGAGCTCCTACGAGCAGTACTTC.

The V and J genes are TRBV28 and TRBJ1-1, with TRBD1 matching over 11 bases. CDR3 length: 15 amino acids. The ends lost 6 bases at V and 6 bases at J; junction bases unmatched: 9. Germline V gene sequence: CDR1 MDHEN, CDR2 SYDVKM. CDR3 in DNA: TGTGCCAGCAGCAAGGGAGGACAGGGGGCGGCTGAAGCTTTCTTT. Its protein product is CASSKGGQGAAEAFF.

V and J are TRBV11-2 and TRBJ2-7; perhaps TRBD2 as D (5 bases). This CDR3 has 15 amino acids. CDR1 is SGHAT and CDR2 is FQNNGV in the germline V gene. V gave up 1 base and J gave up 0 bases, with 10 bases separating them. The CDR3 nucleotides read TGTGCCAGCAGCTTAGGACCGGGATCCTCCTACGAGCAGTACTTC. It encodes CASSLGPGSSYEQYF.

This chain uses TRBV18 with TRBJ1-4; D call uncertain. The CDR3 extends over 17 amino acids. Trimming shortened V by 3 bases and J by 4 bases, and 18 bases separated the two germline ends. CDR1 KGHSH and CDR2 LQKENI come from the germline V gene. CDR3 in amino acids: CASSPTAEFGLNEKLFF. The CDR3 nucleotides read TGTGCCAGCTCACCCACTGCTGAATTTGGCCTTAATGAAAAACTGTTTTTT.

The chain uses TRBV27 and TRBJ2-1; D may be TRBD2 (5 bases). This CDR3 comprises 15 residues. Germline values: CDR1 MNHEY, CDR2 SMNVEV (reference sequence). V was shortened by 2 bases and J by 4 bases, with 12 bases between the two germline ends. CDR3 nucleotide sequence: TGTGCCAGCAGTTTAATCGGAGGTTGGTACAATGAGCAGTTCTTC. Protein sequence: CASSLIGGWYNEQFF.

This chain joins TRBV7-9 and TRBJ1-1, with TRBD1 as a possible D gene (6 bases). Germline V gene data show CDR1 as SEHNR and CDR2 as FQNEAQ (reference sequence). Trimming took off 8 bases at V and 5 bases at J, with 15 bases between the two ends. This CDR3 has 13 amino acids. CDR3 protein: CASAGAGRTEAFF. DNA for the CDR3: TGTGCCAGCGCAGGGGCAGGGCGTACTGAAGCTTTCTTT.

The chain carries TRBV6-1 and TRBJ2-7, with 8 bases that match TRBD2. There are 15 residues in the CDR3. Germline V gene lookup returns CDR1 MNHNS and CDR2 SASEGT. Unmatched junction bases numbered 4, after V lost 0 bases and J lost 3 bases. CDR3 in amino acids: CASSEAYGRVYEQYF. DNA for the CDR3: TGTGCCAGCAGTGAAGCGTACGGGAGGGTCTACGAGCAGTACTTC.

The V call is TRBV6-5, the J call TRBJ2-1; no definite D call. V lost 6 bases, J lost 7 bases, and 16 bases lay in between. Germline V gene lookup returns CDR1 MNHEY and CDR2 SVGAGI. The CDR3 runs to 14 residues. CDR3 residues: CASRYDRALNEQFF. CDR3 bases: TGTGCCAGCAGATACGATAGGGCTTTGAATGAGCAGTTCTTC.

The chain is built from TRBV6-5 and TRBJ2-7, with a possible D match to TRBD1 (6 bases). The germline V gene encodes CDR1 MNHEY and CDR2 SVGAGI. The CDR3 is 16 amino acids. V was shortened by 4 bases and J by 2 bases, with 18 bases between the two germline ends. Here the CDR3 reads CASSLTVGTPTYEQYF. In DNA, the CDR3 is TGTGCCAGCAGTTTGACCGTTGGGACACCTACCTACGAGCAGTACTTC.

The count of this clone is one. As DNA, the CDR3 is TGTGCCAGCAGTGCTGCCGGGGCCAACGTCCTGACTTTC. It translates to CASSAAGANVLTF. V and J are TRBV2 and TRBJ2-6; D gene unclear. The CDR3 covers 13 residues. Trimming cost V 4 bases and J 4 bases, with 5 bases left between them. Germline CDR1 and CDR2: SNHLY and FYNNEI.

The chain couples TRBV19 to TRBJ1-5; the D gene is possibly TRBD1 (5 bases). CDR3 length equals 13 residues. CDR1 LNHDA and CDR2 SQIVND come from the germline V gene (reference sequence). The germline V and J ends were trimmed by 5 bases and 9 bases, with 14 bases remaining between them. CDR3 nucleotide sequence: TGTGCCAGTAGTTTGGCGGGACTCGGGCCCCAGCATTTT. Translation: CASSLAGLGPQHF.

The chain employs TRBV7-2 and TRBJ2-1, with 10 bases matching TRBD2. V gave up 0 bases and J gave up 6 bases; unmatched junction bases: 2. Germline CDR1 reads SGHTA; CDR2 reads FQGNSA. This CDR3 contains 15 residues. The CDR3 sequence is CASSLAGLAFNEQFF. CDR3 coding DNA: TGTGCCAGCAGCTTAGCGGGACTAGCGTTCAATGAGCAGTTCTTC.

This clone is large (0.1 to 1%) within its sample. V is TRBV7-9 and J is TRBJ1-5; D is possibly TRBD1 (5 bases). The V end lost 5 bases, the J end lost 2 bases, and 13 bases lay between the germline ends. Per the germline V gene, CDR1 is SEHNR and CDR2 is FQNEAQ (reference sequence). The length of the CDR3 is 15 residues. CDR3 loop: CASSMTAAGNQPQHF. The CDR3 DNA reads TGTGCCAGCAGCATGACAGCTGCGGGCAATCAGCCCCAGCATTTT.

The chain links TRBV7-9 to TRBJ2-7; 13 bases match TRBD2. CDR1 is SEHNR, CDR2 FQNEAQ, per germline (reference sequence). The CDR3 is 15 amino acids. V lost 2 bases, J lost 6 bases, and 4 bases stayed unmatched. CDR3 sequence: CASSLLLAGGGEQYF. CDR3 coding DNA: TGTGCCAGCAGCTTATTACTAGCGGGAGGGGGCGAGCAGTACTTC.